This TCR beta chain originates from a study of T cell changes during pregnancy in multiple sclerosis. Only in-frame clones appear in the TCRdb table, and some are missing; sequencing was by immunoSEQ multiplex PCR. The sample shows roughly 35,000 clones, roughly nine tenths of them seen only once. The ends were cut back, 5 bases at V and 0 bases at J, with 11 bases in the middle. CDR3 length: 14 residues. CDR1 is SGDLS, CDR2 YYNGEE, per germline. V is TRBV9 and J is TRBJ1-2; no definite D call. The source of this sequence is a female donor with multiple sclerosis, enrolled in a pregnancy study. Sequenced material: CD8+ T cells from peripheral blood mononuclear cells, taken after pregnancy. The CDR3 sequence: CASRGRHTNYGYTF. CDR3 coding DNA: TGTGCCAGCAGGGGGAGACACACTAACTATGGCTACACCTTC.